What follows describes a single T cell receptor beta chain. The sample is drawn from a study of cytomegalovirus exposure and HLA in healthy donors. This CDR3 comprises 14 residues. Germline-derived CDR1 and CDR2 are SGHNT and YYREEE (reference sequence). V was clipped by 4 bases and J by 0 bases, with 10 bases between them. The PCR contained 60 Vbeta and 13 Jbeta primers. The repertoire was sequenced with immunoSEQ multiplex PCR; TCRdb's copy has only in-frame clones and lacks some. The repertoire consists of under 200,000 clones, with roughly 77% occurring once and the leading ten covering roughly 3.2%.

Sequencing was done on a sample of PBMCs. This receptor was taken from a man aged 40-50 years in good health and CMV-seropositive. The chain carries TRBV5-4 and TRBJ1-1; possibly TRBD1 for D (5 bases). The CDR3 sequence is CASSPDSLNTEAFF. In DNA form, the CDR3 reads TGTGCCAGCAGCCCCGACAGCTTGAACACTGAAGCTTTCTTT.